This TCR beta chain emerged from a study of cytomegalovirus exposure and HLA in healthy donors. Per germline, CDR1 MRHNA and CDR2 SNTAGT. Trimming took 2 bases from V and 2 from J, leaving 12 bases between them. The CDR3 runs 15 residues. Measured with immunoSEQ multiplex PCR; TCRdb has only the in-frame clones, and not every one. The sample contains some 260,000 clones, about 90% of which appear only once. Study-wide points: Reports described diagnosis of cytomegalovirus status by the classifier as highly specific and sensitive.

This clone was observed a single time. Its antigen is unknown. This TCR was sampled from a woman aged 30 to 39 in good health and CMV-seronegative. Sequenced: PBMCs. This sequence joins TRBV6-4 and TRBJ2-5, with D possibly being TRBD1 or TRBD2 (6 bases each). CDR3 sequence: CASSDVRGLQETQYF. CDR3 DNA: TGTGCCAGCAGTGACGTTCGGGGGCTTCAAGAGACCCAGTACTTC.